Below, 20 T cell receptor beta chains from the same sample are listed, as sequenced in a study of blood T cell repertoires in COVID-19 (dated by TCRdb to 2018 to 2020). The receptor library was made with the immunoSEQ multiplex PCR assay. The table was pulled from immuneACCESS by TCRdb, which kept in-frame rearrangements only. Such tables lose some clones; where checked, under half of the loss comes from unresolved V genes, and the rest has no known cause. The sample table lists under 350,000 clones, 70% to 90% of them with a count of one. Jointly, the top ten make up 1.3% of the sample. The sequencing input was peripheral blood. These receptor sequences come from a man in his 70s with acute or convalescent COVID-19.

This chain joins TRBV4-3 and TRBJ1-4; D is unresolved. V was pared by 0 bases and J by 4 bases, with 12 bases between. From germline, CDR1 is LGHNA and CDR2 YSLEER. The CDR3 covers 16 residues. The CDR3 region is CASSQDLLGDNEKLFF. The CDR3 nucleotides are TGCGCCAGCAGCCAAGATCTTCTAGGCGATAATGAAAAACTGTTTTTT.

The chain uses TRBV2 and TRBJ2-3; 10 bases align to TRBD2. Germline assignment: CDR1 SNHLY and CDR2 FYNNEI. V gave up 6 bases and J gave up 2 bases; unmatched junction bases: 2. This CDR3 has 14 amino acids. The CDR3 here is CASSGTSDTDTQYF. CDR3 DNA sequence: TGTGCCAGCAGCGGGACTAGCGACACAGATACGCAGTATTTT.

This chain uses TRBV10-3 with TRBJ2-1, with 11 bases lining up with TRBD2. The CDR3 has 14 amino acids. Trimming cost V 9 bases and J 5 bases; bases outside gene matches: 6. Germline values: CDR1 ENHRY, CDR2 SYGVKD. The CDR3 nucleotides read TGTGCCATGGGTACTAGCGGGGGTCACAATGAGCAGTTCTTC. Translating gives CAMGTSGGHNEQFF.

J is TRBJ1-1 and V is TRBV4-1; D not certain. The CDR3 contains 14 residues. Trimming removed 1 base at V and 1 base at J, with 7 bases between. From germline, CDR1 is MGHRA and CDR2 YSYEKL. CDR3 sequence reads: CASSQGTANTEAFF. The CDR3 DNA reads TGCGCCAGCAGCCAAGGAACAGCGAACACTGAAGCTTTCTTT.

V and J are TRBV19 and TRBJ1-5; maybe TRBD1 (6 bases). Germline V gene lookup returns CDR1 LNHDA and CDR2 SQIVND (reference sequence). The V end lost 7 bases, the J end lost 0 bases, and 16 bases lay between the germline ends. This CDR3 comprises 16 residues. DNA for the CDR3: TGTGCCAGTAAGGTGCAGGGGTGGTATAGCAATCAGCCCCAGCATTTT. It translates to CASKVQGWYSNQPQHF.

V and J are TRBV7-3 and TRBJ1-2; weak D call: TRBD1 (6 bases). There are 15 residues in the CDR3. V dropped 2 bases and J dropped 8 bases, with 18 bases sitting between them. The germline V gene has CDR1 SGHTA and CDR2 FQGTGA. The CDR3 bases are TGTGCCAGCAGCTTATCCCGGGACATCCCCGGAGGCTACACCTTC. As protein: CASSLSRDIPGGYTF.

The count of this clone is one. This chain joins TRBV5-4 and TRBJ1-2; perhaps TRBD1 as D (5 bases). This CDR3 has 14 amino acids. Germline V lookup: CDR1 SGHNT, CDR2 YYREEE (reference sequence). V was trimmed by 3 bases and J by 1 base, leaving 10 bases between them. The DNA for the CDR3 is TGTGCCAGCAGCTCGGGACTTTATAACTATGGCTACACCTTC. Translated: CASSSGLYNYGYTF.

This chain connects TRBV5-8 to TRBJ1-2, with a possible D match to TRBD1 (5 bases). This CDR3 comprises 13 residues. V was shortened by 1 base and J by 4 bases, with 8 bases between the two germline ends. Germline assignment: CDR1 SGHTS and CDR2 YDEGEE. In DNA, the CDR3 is TGTGCCAGCAGCTTGAAGGACATCTATGGCTACACCTTC. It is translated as CASSLKDIYGYTF.

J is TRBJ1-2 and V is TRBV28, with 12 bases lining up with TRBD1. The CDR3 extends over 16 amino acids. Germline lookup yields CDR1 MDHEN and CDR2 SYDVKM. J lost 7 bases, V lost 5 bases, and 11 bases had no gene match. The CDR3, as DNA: TGTGCCAGCAGTCGATTTCCGGGACAGGGGGCTGGTGGCTACACCTTC. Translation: CASSRFPGQGAGGYTF.

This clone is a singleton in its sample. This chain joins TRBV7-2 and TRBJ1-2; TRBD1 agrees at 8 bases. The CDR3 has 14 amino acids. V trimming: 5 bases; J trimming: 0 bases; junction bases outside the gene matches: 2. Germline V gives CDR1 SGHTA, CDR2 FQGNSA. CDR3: CASSPDRANYGYTF. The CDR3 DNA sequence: TGTGCCAGCAGCCCGGACAGGGCTAACTATGGCTACACCTTC.

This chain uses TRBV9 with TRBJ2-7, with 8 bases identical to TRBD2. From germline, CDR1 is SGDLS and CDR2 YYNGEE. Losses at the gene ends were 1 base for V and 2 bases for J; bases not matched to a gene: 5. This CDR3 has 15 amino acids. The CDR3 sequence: CASSVRGSGTYEQYF. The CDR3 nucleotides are TGTGCCAGCAGCGTACGAGGTAGCGGGACCTACGAGCAGTACTTC.

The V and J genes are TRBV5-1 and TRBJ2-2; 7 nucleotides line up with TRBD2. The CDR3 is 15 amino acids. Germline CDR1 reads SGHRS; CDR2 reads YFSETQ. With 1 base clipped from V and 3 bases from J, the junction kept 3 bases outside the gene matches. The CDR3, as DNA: TGCGCCAGCAGCTTGTCGCTAGCGGACACCGGGGAGCTGTTTTTT. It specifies CASSLSLADTGELFF.

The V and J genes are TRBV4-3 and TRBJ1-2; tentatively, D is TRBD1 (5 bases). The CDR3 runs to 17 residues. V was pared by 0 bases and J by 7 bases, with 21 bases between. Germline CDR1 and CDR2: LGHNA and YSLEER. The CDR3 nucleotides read TGCGCCAGCAGCCAAGATTGGGGCGCGGGGGTGTTCGGTGGCTACACCTTC. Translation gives CASSQDWGAGVFGGYTF.

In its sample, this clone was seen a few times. The CDR3 nucleotides are TGTGCCAGCAGCCAAAGACAGGGCGGGGAGCAGTACTTC. Translation: CASSQRQGGEQYF. The chain carries TRBV3-1 (or the pseudogene TRBV3-2) and TRBJ2-7, with 7 bases matching TRBD1. The CDR3 is 13 residues long. CDR1 and CDR2 (germline): LGHDT, YNNKEL (reference sequence). J was trimmed by 7 bases and V by 2 bases; bases with no gene match: 5.

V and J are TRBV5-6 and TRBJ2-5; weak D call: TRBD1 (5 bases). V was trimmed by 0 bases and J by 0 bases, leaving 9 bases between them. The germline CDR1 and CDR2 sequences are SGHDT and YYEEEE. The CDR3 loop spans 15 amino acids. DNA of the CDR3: TGTGCCAGCAGCTTGGTCGTGACAGACCAAGAGACCCAGTACTTC. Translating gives CASSLVVTDQETQYF.

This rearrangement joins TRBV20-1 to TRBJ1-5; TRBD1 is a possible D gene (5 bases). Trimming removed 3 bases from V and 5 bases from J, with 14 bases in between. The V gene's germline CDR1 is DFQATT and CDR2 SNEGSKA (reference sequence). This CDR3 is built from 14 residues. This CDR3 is CSASLGDRDQPQHF. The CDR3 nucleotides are TGCAGTGCTAGTCTAGGGGATCGTGATCAGCCCCAGCATTTT.

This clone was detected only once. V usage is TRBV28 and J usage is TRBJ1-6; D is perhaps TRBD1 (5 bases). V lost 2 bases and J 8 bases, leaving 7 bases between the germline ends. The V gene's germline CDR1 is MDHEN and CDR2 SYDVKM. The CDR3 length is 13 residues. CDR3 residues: CASSLDSYSPLHF. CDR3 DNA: TGTGCCAGCAGTTTAGACAGTTATTCACCCCTCCACTTT.

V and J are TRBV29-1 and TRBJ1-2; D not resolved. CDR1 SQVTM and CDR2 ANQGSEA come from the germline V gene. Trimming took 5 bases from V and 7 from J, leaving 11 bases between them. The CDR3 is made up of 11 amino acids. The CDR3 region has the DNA TGCAGCGTTATGTTTCTCGTTGGCTACACCTTC. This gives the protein CSVMFLVGYTF.

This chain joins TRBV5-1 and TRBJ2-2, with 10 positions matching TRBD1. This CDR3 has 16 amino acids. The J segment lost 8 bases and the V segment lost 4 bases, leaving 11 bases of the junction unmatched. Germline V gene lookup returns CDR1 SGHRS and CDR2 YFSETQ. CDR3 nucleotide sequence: TGCGCCAGCAGCCGCCAGGGACAGGGGCTCCCTGGGGAGCTGTTTTTT. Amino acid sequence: CASSRQGQGLPGELFF.

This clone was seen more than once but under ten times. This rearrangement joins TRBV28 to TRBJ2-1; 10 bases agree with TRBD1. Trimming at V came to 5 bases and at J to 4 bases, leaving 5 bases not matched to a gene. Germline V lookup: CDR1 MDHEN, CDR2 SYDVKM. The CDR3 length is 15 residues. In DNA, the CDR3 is TGTGCCAGCAGTCCCGGGACAGGGGCTTACAATGAGCAGTTCTTC. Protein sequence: CASSPGTGAYNEQFF.